This is a list of T cell receptor beta chains from one sample in a study of T cell repertoires in cytomegalovirus infection. TCRdb ran MiXCR on the reads and lists one entry per CDR3 protein. The sample contains almost 550,000 distinct CDR3 sequences, approximately 15% of which appear only once. Sample: CD8+ T cells from PBMCs. These receptors originate from a human donor in good health (CMV status not recorded). Some clones in this sample may be carry-over from other donors' samples. Both conserved end residues are part of each CDR3. Fields, in order: V gene, clone size, J gene, D gene, CDR3 DNA, CDR3 protein. A D gene is named only where the DNA matches it firmly. Clone size, where shown, is once, few, many, or a class for clones that have expanded.

TRBV7-9	many	TRBJ2-3	-	TGTGCCAGCACAGATACGCAGTATTTT	CASTDTQYF
TRBV11-2	-	TRBJ1-6	-	TGTGCCAGCAAGAGGGCAGGGAGTTCACCCCTCCACTTT	CASKRAGSSPLHF
TRBV7-2	many	TRBJ2-5	TRBD1	TGTGCCAGCGGTCAGGGGGCGCTCGGAGAGACCCAGTACTTC	CASGQGALGETQYF
TRBV27	-	TRBJ2-7	-	-	CASSSSNSGKVGAYEQYF
TRBV6-1	many	TRBJ2-7	-	TGTGCCAGCAGGGGACGGGATCCCGAGAAAGCAGGTGTCTACGAGCAGTACTTC	CASRGRDPEKAGVYEQYF
TRBV20-1	few	TRBJ2-4	-	TGCAGTGCTAGAGGCCGAGGCGGGAACCCGGACATTCAGTACTTC	CSARGRGGNPDIQYF
TRBV28	few	TRBJ1-5	TRBD1	TGTGCCAGCAGTTCCTCCGGGACAGGGCCTCATCAGCCCCAGCATTTT	CASSSSGTGPHQPQHF
TRBV4-1	-	TRBJ2-1	TRBD2	TGCGCCAGCAGCCAAGAAGGTAGACTAGCCCTCTACAATGAGCAGTTCTTC	CASSQEGRLALYNEQFF
TRBV10-3	few	TRBJ1-6	-	TGTGCCATCAGTAGGGACATAATCTCCTATAATTCACCCCTCCACTTT	CAISRDIISYNSPLHF
TRBV10-3	few	TRBJ1-5	-	TGTGCCATCAGTGAGTCGAATGCCAATCAGCCCCAGCATTTT	CAISESNANQPQHF
TRBV7-8	many	TRBJ2-5	TRBD1	TGTGCCAGCAGCACTGACAGGGAGAGGACTCCCGATTGGGAGACCCAGTACTTC	CASSTDRERTPDWETQYF
TRBV20-1	-	TRBJ2-7	-	TGCAGTGCTAGAGCGGGGGGGACAGCCGGGAATCGCTACGAGCAGTACTTC	CSARAGGTAGNRYEQYF
TRBV12-3/TRBV12-4	many	TRBJ2-1	TRBD2	TGTGCCAGCACTATTGAGGGGCGGGAGGAGCAGTTCTTC	CASTIEGREEQFF
TRBV7-8	many	TRBJ2-5	TRBD1	TGTGCCAGCACCCGAGGGGGACAGGGGCCTGGGAAGACCCAGTACTTC	CASTRGGQGPGKTQYF
TRBV28	-	TRBJ2-7	TRBD1	TGTGCCAGCAGTGATACAGGGGCCTCGGCGCAGTACTTC	CASSDTGASAQYF
TRBV25-1	-	TRBJ2-7	-	TGTGCCAGCAGTGACTTGTATCGCGAGCAGTACTTC	CASSDLYREQYF
TRBV27	few	TRBJ1-5	-	TGTGCCAGCAGTTTTAGGGGGGCTTACAATCAGCCCCAGCATTTT	CASSFRGAYNQPQHF
TRBV9	-	TRBJ1-1	-	TGTGCCAGCAGCGTAGAGTCCAGGGACACTGAAGCTTTCTTT	CASSVESRDTEAFF
TRBV2	-	TRBJ1-2	-	TGTGCCAGCCCAAACGTACAGGGAACTAACTATGGCTACACCTTC	CASPNVQGTNYGYTF
TRBV3-1	many	TRBJ2-1	-	TGTGCCAGCAGCCAAGAGGGAAGAGCGCATTACAATGAGCAGTTCTTC	CASSQEGRAHYNEQFF
TRBV7-8	many	TRBJ2-7	-	TGTGCCAGCAGCTTAGACGTAGCGTCCGTCCATCCCTACGAGCAGTACTTC	CASSLDVASVHPYEQYF
TRBV19	-	TRBJ1-3	-	TGTGCCACCATGGACACCTCTGGAAACACCATATATTTT	CATMDTSGNTIYF
TRBV5-1	-	TRBJ1-1	-	TGCGCCAGCAGCTTCCCCGGGACGAACACTGGAGCTTTCTTT	CASSFPGTNTGAFF
TRBV6-5	many	TRBJ2-5	-	TGTGCCAGCAGTTACTCTCAGGGGCATGAGACCCAGTACTTC	CASSYSQGHETQYF
TRBV7-6	many	TRBJ2-2	TRBD1	TGTGCCAGCAGCTTGACAGGGGGCTTCGGGGAGCTGTTTTTT	CASSLTGGFGELFF
TRBV28	-	TRBJ2-3	-	TGTGCCAGCAGTCCTCTTGGCGGAGGTATAACAGATACGACGTATTTT	CASSPLGGGITDTTYF
TRBV6-6	many	TRBJ2-3	-	TGTGCCAGCAGTTACGATTCAGGGGGGAGAACAGATACGCAGTATTTT	CASSYDSGGRTDTQYF
TRBV6-5	-	TRBJ2-7	-	TGTGCCAGCAGCCAAGGGGTCCCCTACGAGCAGTACTTC	CASSQGVPYEQYF
TRBV7-7	-	TRBJ2-5	TRBD1	TGTGCTAGCAGCAAAGAGGTAGAGGACAGGGGATCGGGAGAGACCCAGTACTTC	CASSKEVEDRGSGETQYF
TRBV28	many	TRBJ2-7	-	TGTGCCAGCAGTTTATGGGGTAACAACGAGCAGTACTTC	CASSLWGNNEQYF
TRBV27	many	TRBJ2-7	TRBD1	TGTGCCAGCAGTCCTGAGACAGGGACAATATACGAGCAGTACTTC	CASSPETGTIYEQYF
TRBV28	medium-sized	TRBJ2-7	-	TGTGCCAGCAGCCTATTCACCCTCGCAGGGGAGCAGTACTTC	CASSLFTLAGEQYF
TRBV10-2	-	TRBJ1-3	-	TGCGCCAGCAGAAAGAGCTCTGGAAACACCATATATTTT	CASRKSSGNTIYF
TRBV6-5	-	TRBJ2-1	TRBD2	TGTGCCAGCAGTTCAGCCTTGCCCGGGACTAGCGGGGGCTCCTACAATGAGCAGTTCTTC	CASSSALPGTSGGSYNEQFF
TRBV20-1	few	TRBJ2-7	TRBD2	TGCAGTGCTAGAGATCGGCGGGAGGGCCGAAATCGAGACGAGCAGTACTTC	CSARDRREGRNRDEQYF
TRBV7-9	many	TRBJ1-2	-	TGTGCCAGCACCCCCAGCAGGGTAGACTATGGCTACACCTTC	CASTPSRVDYGYTF
TRBV7-8	many	TRBJ2-3	TRBD2	TGTGCCAGCAGCTTGTGGACTAGCCGGGCAGATACGCAGTATTTT	CASSLWTSRADTQYF
TRBV7-9	many	TRBJ2-7	-	TGTGCCAGCAGTTCACCGGGACACAGCCTCTACGAGCAGTACTTC	CASSSPGHSLYEQYF
TRBV7-9	many	TRBJ2-5	TRBD2	TGTGCCAGCAGCTTAGGCGGGGGTGTCAAAGAGACCCAGTACTTC	CASSLGGGVKETQYF
TRBV14	few	TRBJ2-5	-	TGTGCCAGCAGCCAAGGAGGAACAGTTCAAGAGACCCAGTACTTC	CASSQGGTVQETQYF
TRBV7-9	-	TRBJ2-7	TRBD1	TGTGCCAGCAGCTCCTTCAACCGGGACAGGGGTAGGAACGAGCAGTACTTC	CASSSFNRDRGRNEQYF
TRBV11-2	many	TRBJ2-7	TRBD2	TGTGCCAGCAGCTTAAGTAGCGGGGGCTACGAGCAGTACTTC	CASSLSSGGYEQYF
TRBV7-9	-	TRBJ1-4	-	TGTGGCAGCAGCCCGAGGGGGGTGGGCGATGAAAAACTGTTTTTT	CGSSPRGVGDEKLFF
TRBV2	few	TRBJ2-5	TRBD1	TGTGCCAGCAGTGGACGGGACAGGGTTCTAGAGACCCAGTACTTC	CASSGRDRVLETQYF
TRBV18	-	TRBJ2-4	-	TGTGCCAGCTCACCACCGGCGCTAGGCAGGGACATTCAGTACTTC	CASSPPALGRDIQYF
TRBV6-1	many	TRBJ1-5	-	TGTGCCAGCGGAGGAGGGGGGACCAATCAGCCCCAGCATTTT	CASGGGGTNQPQHF
TRBV5-5	-	TRBJ2-7	-	TGTGCCAGCAGCTCATCACGGAAATCCTACGAGCAGTACTTC	CASSSSRKSYEQYF
TRBV4-2	few	TRBJ2-2	-	TGTGCCAGCAGCCATGGCTTACTAGTCTTGGCCGGGGAGCTGTTTTTT	CASSHGLLVLAGELFF
TRBV10-3	-	TRBJ2-3	TRBD2	TGTGCCATCAGTGAACCACCTAGCGGGAGTAGCACAGATACGCAGTATTTT	CAISEPPSGSSTDTQYF
TRBV7-8	many	TRBJ1-1	TRBD1	TGTGCCAGCAGCTTAGGCGACAGGGGGCGGTTAACTGAAGCTTTCTTT	CASSLGDRGRLTEAFF